These 7 T cell receptor beta chains originate from one sample sequenced in a study of PD-L1 blockade in urothelial cancer. The repertoire was sequenced with immunoSEQ multiplex PCR; TCRdb's copy has only in-frame clones and lacks some. The data hold about 51,000 clones, with roughly 84% observed a single time. Time point noted: pretreatment peripheral blood. This specimen consisted of PBMCs, obtained around atezolizumab (anti-PD-L1) treatment. The receptors stem from a man in his 60s with urothelial cancer.

The chain recombines TRBV19 with TRBJ1-1; unclear D gene. Germline lookup yields CDR1 LNHDA and CDR2 SQIVND (reference sequence). V lost 3 bases, J lost 10 bases, and 18 bases lay in between. The CDR3 contains 14 residues. This chain's CDR3 is CASSIRRGGEGAFF. The CDR3 coding sequence is TGTGCCAGTAGTATCCGGCGGGGAGGAGAGGGAGCTTTCTTT.

V is TRBV7-9 and J is TRBJ2-1, with 7 bases aligning to TRBD1. V shed 1 base and J 6 bases; nucleotides not matched to a gene: 3. Looked up from germline, CDR1 is SEHNR and CDR2 is FQNEAQ (reference sequence). The CDR3 has 14 amino acids. The CDR3 loop is CASSLGQGVNEQFF. CDR3 DNA: TGTGCCAGCAGCTTAGGTCAGGGGGTCAATGAGCAGTTCTTC. The complete variable domain, with remaining parts taken from reference TRBV7-9 and TRBJ2-1, reads DTGVSQNPRHKITKRGQNVTFRCDPISEHNRLYWYRQTLGQGPEFLTYFQNEAQLEKSRLLSDRFSAERPKGSFSTLEIQRTEQGDSAMYLCASSLGQGVNEQFFGPGTRLTVL.

The chain is built from TRBV12-5 and TRBJ1-5; 7 bases agree with TRBD1. The CDR3 runs 18 residues. Germline V gene data show CDR1 as LGHNT and CDR2 as FRNRAP. Trimming took 1 base from V and 2 from J; bases not matched to a gene: 11. DNA of the CDR3: TGTGCTAGTGGTTTGGCCATGGGGCCAGGGGGAGGCAATCAGCCCCAGCATTTT. Its protein is CASGLAMGPGGGNQPQHF.

This chain links TRBV12-5 with TRBJ2-1; D might be TRBD2 (5 bases). Germline V gene data show CDR1 as LGHNT and CDR2 as FRNRAP. This CDR3 has 15 amino acids. V lost 7 bases and J lost 0, with 13 bases in between. The CDR3 region is CASAARVPSYNEQFF. DNA of the CDR3: TGTGCTAGTGCCGCGAGGGTGCCCTCCTACAATGAGCAGTTCTTC.

The chain uses TRBV5-1 and TRBJ2-5, with 9 bases fitting TRBD1. Germline assignment: CDR1 SGHRS and CDR2 YFSETQ. V lost 3 bases to trimming and J lost 4 bases; unmatched junction nucleotides: 4. The CDR3 spans 14 residues. The CDR3 spells CASSSGQGSETQYF. For the CDR3, the DNA is TGCGCCAGCAGCTCCGGACAGGGGTCAGAGACCCAGTACTTC.

The chain carries TRBV5-1 and TRBJ2-1; D is ambiguous. V was cut by 4 bases and J by 6 bases, with 5 bases left in between. Germline CDR1 is SGHRS and CDR2 is YFSETQ. CDR3 length: 11 residues. Written as DNA, the CDR3 is TGCGCCAGCAGCGAGCGCAATGAGCAGTTCTTC. Amino acids: CASSERNEQFF.

The chain combines TRBV29-1 with TRBJ2-1; 10 bases match TRBD2. This CDR3 spans 17 amino acids. The V gene's germline CDR1 is SQVTM and CDR2 ANQGSEA. V was pared by 0 bases and J by 2 bases, with 7 bases of the junction left unmatched. The CDR3 loop reads CSVEDDRSGGTYNEQFF. The CDR3 coding sequence is TGCAGCGTTGAAGACGACCGTAGCGGGGGGACCTACAATGAGCAGTTCTTC.